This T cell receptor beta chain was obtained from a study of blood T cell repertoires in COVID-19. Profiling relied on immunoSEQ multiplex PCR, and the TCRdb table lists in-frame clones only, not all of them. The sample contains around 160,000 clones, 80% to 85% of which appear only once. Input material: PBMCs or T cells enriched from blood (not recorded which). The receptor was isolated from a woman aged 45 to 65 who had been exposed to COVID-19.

CDR3 bases: TGTGCCAGCAGCCAACGGACAGGGAGAGAAGGTACTGAAGCTTTCTTT. Its protein is CASSQRTGREGTEAFF. The V call is TRBV4-2, the J call TRBJ1-1, with 8 bases fitting TRBD1. Trimming removed 2 bases from V and 5 bases from J; junction bases left unmatched: 10. Germline CDR1 and CDR2: LGHNA and YNFKEQ. The CDR3 length is 16 residues.